The subject of this entry is one T cell receptor beta chain. Its antigen is unknown. This specimen belongs to a study of siplizumab effects on memory and regulatory T cells. Assays examined about 9.1 x 10^4 TCR templates per sample. Clones were read by immunoSEQ multiplex PCR, and TCRdb kept only the in-frame ones, dropping some. The sample includes around 95,000 clones, 91% of them seen just once. Regarding the study as a whole: The Treg-derived share of mappable alloreactive CD4+ clones averaged approximately 71% with siplizumab and about 30% in controls. Sequences below about 10^-5 frequency were poorly captured, limiting mapping of alloreactive clones. In unstimulated cells, naive T cells appeared more diverse than memory T cells and seemed major alloresponse contributors.

Germline CDR1 reads LGHNA; CDR2 reads YSLEER. The germline V and J ends were trimmed by 1 base and 7 bases, with 14 bases remaining between them. The CDR3 runs 14 residues. The sample taken for sequencing was CD4+ T cells sorted from blood. The chain combines TRBV4-3 with TRBJ2-7, with D possibly being TRBD1 (6 bases). This TCR derives from a human donor in good health. The CDR3 protein is CASSQAGAGGEQYF. CDR3 nucleotide sequence: TGCGCCAGCAGCCAAGCAGGGGCCGGAGGAGAGCAGTACTTC.